What follows is one T cell receptor (beta chain) and its context. There is no known antigen for this receptor. No qualities accompany the bases; no much larger clone lies one base away. Each collaborating institution followed its own protocols to collect whole blood in K2EDTA tubes. Collaborator samples were shipped for TCRbeta analysis as frozen whole blood, isolated PBMCs, or DNA extracted from either sample type. This record comes from a study of blood T cell repertoires in COVID-19 (dated by TCRdb to 2020 to 2021). The study in broad terms: Samples covering the acute and convalescent phases of COVID-19 were provided by collaborators in the United States, Italy and Spain. The prospective study material was composed of cDNA or gDNA derived from T cells, B-cell-depleted T cells, or PBMCs. Subjects who had been exposed to COVID-19, were actively infected with it, or had recovered from it provided the deeply sampled blood TCRbeta repertoires that made up the dataset. The repertoires were made available in a free public database intended to serve as a resource for research on the immune response to SARS-CoV-2. The samples were drawn from two sources: the first 160 participants of the ongoing ImmuneRACE study, and 1,000 to 1,500 subjects contributed by 6 global collaborators. The sample metadata nearly always contained a de-identified subject ID, COVID-19 status, age in years and sex. Where available, HLA class I and class II types were taken from metadata supplied by the sample provider and were not determined by assay-based typing. The full study reports these points: The quantity of clinical and demographic metadata differed by source and by participant and was supplied without curation.

The immunoSEQ Assay, a bias-controlled multiplex PCR, was used to amplify TCRbeta CDR3 regions from genomic DNA. Per the original workflow: Within the assay, amplification of reference gene primers was used to estimate how many nucleated cells each sample contained. Sequence reads were collapsed and filtered to measure the absolute abundance of every unique TCRbeta CDR3 rearrangement. Productive Simpson clonality was computed per sample as the square root of Simpson's diversity index over productive rearrangements. Sourced from immuneACCESS, this table was stored by TCRdb with only in-frame sequences that have V and J called. A share of the clones is absent; for the studies checked, an unresolved V gene accounts for under half, and the remainder has no known explanation. From that table come the V and J calls and clone size; the DNA was used to work out D and trimming. Present in this sample are about 70,000 clones, 86% of which were seen just once. Approximately 12% of the sample is in the top ten clones.

This sequence originates from a human donor in a cohort sampled during active COVID-19. The source material was peripheral blood.

This receptor has the CDR3 CASSLDFSVSYEQYF. The DNA is as follows: TGTGCCAGCAGCTTAGATTTTTCTGTTTCCTACGAGCAGTACTTC. The rearrangement combines TRBV11-2 with TRBJ2-7, with no confident D gene call. The CDR3 starts with the cysteine, ends with the phenylalanine, and has 15 residues. Only the CDR3 portion is preserved as DNA: 45 bases, with reading frame beginning at the first base. Sequences SGHAT (CDR1) and FQNNGV (CDR2) are obtained from the germline V gene. Trimming removed 0 bases from V and 1 base from J, leaving 10 bases between the germline ends.